This passage covers 25 T cell receptor beta chains from one sample sequenced in a study of PD-L1 blockade in urothelial cancer. Repertoires were generated with immunoSEQ multiplex PCR, while TCRdb's copy carries only in-frame clones and drops some. The sample has roughly 43,000 clones, roughly 80% seen once; the top ten hold around 2.5%. Here the sequenced sample was PBMCs, taken around atezolizumab (anti-PD-L1) treatment. The source of these receptors is a man aged 65 to 85 with urothelial cancer.

The chain uses TRBV9 and TRBJ2-1; D remains ambiguous. Trimming left V 0 bases short and J 7 bases short, with 5 bases between. There are 12 residues in the CDR3. Per the germline V gene, CDR1 is SGDLS and CDR2 is YYNGEE. The CDR3 region has the DNA TGTGCCAGCAGCGTAGATCAAAATGAGCAGTTCTTC. This sequence encodes CASSVDQNEQFF.

The gene calls are TRBV19 and TRBJ2-4; 8 bases match TRBD1. Losses at the gene ends were 5 bases for V and 5 bases for J; bases not matched to a gene: 8. Germline lookup yields CDR1 LNHDA and CDR2 SQIVND (reference sequence). The CDR3 runs 15 residues. DNA of the CDR3: TGTGCCAGTAGTGCGTTCCAGGGGGCCGAAAACATTCAGTACTTC. Translating gives CASSAFQGAENIQYF.

The chain recombines TRBV4-1 with TRBJ2-7; D not resolved. Germline values: CDR1 MGHRA, CDR2 YSYEKL. V lost 1 base and J lost 5, with 12 bases in between. CDR3 length: 14 residues. The CDR3 region has the DNA TGCGCCAGCAGCCAAGGATACAGTACGCACGAGCAGTACTTC. Protein: CASSQGYSTHEQYF.

The J gene is TRBJ1-1, the V gene TRBV25-1, with TRBD1 as a possible D gene (5 bases). The ends were cut back, 6 bases at V and 1 base at J, with 9 bases in the middle. The CDR3 has 13 residues. Germline V gives CDR1 MGHDK, CDR2 SYGVNS. CDR3 protein: CASRSTGNTEAFF. CDR3 DNA: TGTGCCAGCAGATCTACAGGGAACACTGAAGCTTTCTTT.

The V gene is TRBV6-1, the J gene TRBJ1-5; D gene ambiguous. CDR3 length: 14 amino acids. V lost 6 bases to trimming and J lost 3 bases, with 12 bases between them. Germline CDR1 reads MNHNS; CDR2 reads SASEGT. The CDR3 sequence is CASRVGTDNQPQHF. In DNA form, the CDR3 reads TGTGCCAGCAGAGTGGGCACCGACAATCAGCCCCAGCATTTT.

The rearrangement uses TRBV4-2 and TRBJ2-5, with TRBD1 matching 10 bases. J lost 4 bases, V lost 3 bases, and 8 bases had no gene match. The CDR3 has 16 residues. Germline V gene data show CDR1 as LGHNA and CDR2 as YNFKEQ. DNA for the CDR3: TGTGCCAGCAGCCACCTGGGACAGGGGAGGGGAGAGACCCAGTACTTC. It encodes CASSHLGQGRGETQYF.

The gene calls are TRBV5-1 and TRBJ2-1, with D possibly TRBD2 on 6 matching bases. The CDR3 covers 14 residues. Trimming pared 0 bases from V and 6 bases from J, leaving 10 bases between. Germline V gene sequence: CDR1 SGHRS, CDR2 YFSETQ. The CDR3 sequence is CASSLVRDVNEQFF. The CDR3 region has the DNA TGCGCCAGCAGCTTGGTGCGGGATGTCAATGAGCAGTTCTTC.

The chain combines TRBV19 with TRBJ2-5, with D possibly being TRBD2 (6 bases). The CDR3 has 16 residues. Trimming took off 1 base at V and 1 base at J, with 13 bases between the two ends. The germline V gene encodes CDR1 LNHDA and CDR2 SQIVND (reference sequence). This CDR3 reads CASSIGWTRGQETQYF. In DNA form, the CDR3 reads TGTGCCAGTAGTATAGGCTGGACGCGGGGCCAAGAGACCCAGTACTTC.

This clone has a handful of counts. V is TRBV7-9 and J is TRBJ1-5; D gene unclear. The CDR3 totals 15 residues. The V end was cut by 1 base, the J end by 2 bases, with 9 bases between. Germline values: CDR1 SEHNR, CDR2 FQNEAQ (reference sequence). CDR3 amino acids: CASSLGREGNQPQHF. Here the CDR3 DNA reads TGTGCCAGCAGCTTAGGTCGGGAGGGCAATCAGCCCCAGCATTTT.

The chain uses TRBV28 and TRBJ2-7; 8 bases match TRBD1. The germline V gene has CDR1 MDHEN and CDR2 SYDVKM. This CDR3 is built from 16 residues. Trimming at V came to 6 bases and at J to 6 bases, leaving 16 bases not matched to a gene. CDR3 nucleotides: TGTGCCAGCAGCCCTGCCCGACAGGGGACCTTCCCCGAGCAGTACTTC. It is translated as CASSPARQGTFPEQYF.

Here the CDR3 reads CASLNHRERYNEQFF. CDR3 DNA sequence: TGTGCCAGCCTAAACCACAGGGAACGCTACAATGAGCAGTTCTTC. V usage is TRBV28 and J usage is TRBJ2-1; tentatively, D is TRBD1 (6 bases). This CDR3 is 15 amino acids long. The germline V gene has CDR1 MDHEN and CDR2 SYDVKM. V gave up 8 bases and J gave up 3 bases, with 17 bases separating them.

The chain uses TRBV7-2 and TRBJ1-2; 7 bases are shared with TRBD1. The ends lost 5 bases at V and 3 bases at J; junction bases unmatched: 9. CDR1 and CDR2 from the germline V gene are SGHTA and FQGNSA. The CDR3 spans 15 residues. Here the CDR3 DNA reads TGTGCCAGCAGCCCCCTTGACAGGGACTACTATGGCTACACCTTC. This gives the protein CASSPLDRDYYGYTF.

The chain carries TRBV7-8 and TRBJ2-7; 12 bases align to TRBD2. The CDR3 spans 13 residues. In germline, CDR1 is SGHVS, CDR2 FQNEAQ. V lost 4 bases and J lost 11; bases outside the gene matches: 6. The CDR3 region has the DNA TGTGCCAGCAGCTCTAACCGACTAGCGGGAGAGTACTTC. Translating it yields CASSSNRLAGEYF.

The CDR3 region is CASSESGVAGTRELFF. As DNA, the CDR3 is TGTGCCAGCAGTGAATCGGGGGTGGCCGGGACGAGGGAGCTGTTTTTT. This chain uses TRBV6-1 with TRBJ2-2; a possible D gene is TRBD2 (6 bases). V lost 2 bases and J lost 9, with 19 bases in between. The germline V gene encodes CDR1 MNHNS and CDR2 SASEGT. This CDR3 contains 16 residues.

The chain combines TRBV28 with TRBJ2-4, with D maybe TRBD1 (5 bases). The CDR3 has 15 residues. The germline CDR1 and CDR2 sequences are MDHEN and SYDVKM. Trimming took 5 bases from V and 0 from J, leaving 11 bases between them. CDR3 DNA: TGTGCCAGCAGTACAACAGGATTAGCCAAAAACATTCAGTACTTC. Translating gives CASSTTGLAKNIQYF.

This clone was seen a single time. The chain has TRBV6-6 and TRBJ1-1; no clear D gene. The CDR3 is made up of 14 amino acids. Germline V lookup: CDR1 MNHNY, CDR2 SVGAGI (reference sequence). The V end was cut by 8 bases, the J end by 0 bases, with 13 bases between. The CDR3 DNA reads as TGTGCCAGCCAACCCTTAGCCTTGAACACTGAAGCTTTCTTT. Amino acid sequence: CASQPLALNTEAFF.

The V and J genes are TRBV29-1 and TRBJ1-3, with TRBD1 identical over 9 bases. Germline loops: CDR1 SQVTM, CDR2 ANQGSEA. The CDR3 has 12 residues. Trimming at V came to 6 bases and at J to 8 bases, leaving 5 bases not matched to a gene. CDR3 bases: TGCAGCGTCAGACAGGGGGTCGACACCATATATTTT. This gives the protein CSVRQGVDTIYF.

The chain couples TRBV7-2 to TRBJ2-7; 10 nucleotides align to TRBD2. Trimming removed 1 base from V and 5 bases from J; junction bases left unmatched: 5. The CDR3 sequence is 15 residues long. Germline-derived CDR1 and CDR2 are SGHTA and FQGNSA. In nucleotides, the CDR3 is TGTGCCAGCAGCTTAGGAGCGGGAGGGCCCGACGAGCAGTACTTC. It translates to CASSLGAGGPDEQYF.

This chain joins TRBV2 and TRBJ2-3; 7 bases are a match to TRBD1. V lost 2 bases to trimming and J lost 9 bases; unmatched junction nucleotides: 2. CDR3 length: 12 amino acids. Germline V CDR1 and CDR2: SNHLY, FYNNEI. This CDR3 reads CASSETDRTQYF. The CDR3, as DNA: TGTGCCAGCAGTGAAACGGACAGGACGCAGTATTTT.

The rearrangement joins TRBV2 to TRBJ2-3; 7 nucleotides align to TRBD2. From germline, CDR1 is SNHLY and CDR2 FYNNEI. Unmatched junction bases numbered 13, after V lost 6 bases and J lost 1 base. The CDR3 consists of 17 residues. As DNA, the CDR3 is TGTGCCAGCAGCTATACCTCATGGGGGAGGGGCACAGATACGCAGTATTTT. Translation: CASSYTSWGRGTDTQYF. Full variable domain (remainder filled in from reference TRBV2 and TRBJ2-3): EPEVTQTPSHQVTQMGQEVILRCVPISNHLYFYWYRQILGQKVEFLVSFYNNEISEKSEIFDDQFSVERPDGSNFTLKIRSTKLEDSAMYFCASSYTSWGRGTDTQYFGPGTRLTVL.

The V call is TRBV5-8, the J call TRBJ2-7, with a weak D call TRBD1 (6 bases). The CDR3 is 15 amino acids. V lost 7 bases and J 3 bases, leaving 20 bases between the germline ends. Germline V CDR1 and CDR2: SGHTS, YDEGEE. The CDR3 protein is CASFLLRTEDYEQYF. The CDR3 DNA is TGTGCCAGCTTTTTGCTTCGGACAGAGGACTACGAGCAGTACTTC.

The CDR3 loop reads CASSEWAPGAFF. In DNA form, the CDR3 reads TGTGCCAGCAGTGAATGGGCACCAGGGGCTTTCTTT. The rearrangement links TRBV6-1 to TRBJ1-1, with a weak D call TRBD1 (5 bases). The CDR3 spans 12 residues. Per the germline V gene, CDR1 is MNHNS and CDR2 is SASEGT. Trimming removed 2 bases from V and 11 bases from J, with 12 bases in between.

The chain employs TRBV27 and TRBJ2-7; 10 nucleotides align to TRBD2. The CDR3 contains 15 residues. The ends lost 4 bases at V and 3 bases at J; junction bases unmatched: 6. Germline CDR1 MNHEY, CDR2 SMNVEV (reference sequence). The CDR3 spells CASSSLAGVLYEQYF. CDR3 in DNA: TGTGCCAGCAGTTCGCTAGCGGGAGTACTCTACGAGCAGTACTTC.

The table lists this clone with a count of one. V usage is TRBV18 and J usage is TRBJ2-5, with TRBD1 as a possible D gene (8 bases). In germline, CDR1 is KGHSH, CDR2 LQKENI. Trimming stripped 2 bases from V and 1 base from J, with 17 bases between. CDR3 length: 17 residues. CDR3 coding DNA: TGTGCCAGCTCACCAATAACAGGGGGGGCGAGCCAAGAGACCCAGTACTTC. It yields the protein CASSPITGGASQETQYF.

The chain has TRBV2 and TRBJ2-3, with TRBD2 identical over 8 bases. The CDR3 contains 14 residues. Germline CDR1 SNHLY, CDR2 FYNNEI. Trimming removed 9 bases from V and 2 bases from J; junction bases left unmatched: 7. CDR3 residues: CASISGAPTDTQYF. CDR3 sequence (DNA): TGTGCCAGTATTAGCGGGGCGCCCACAGATACGCAGTATTTT.